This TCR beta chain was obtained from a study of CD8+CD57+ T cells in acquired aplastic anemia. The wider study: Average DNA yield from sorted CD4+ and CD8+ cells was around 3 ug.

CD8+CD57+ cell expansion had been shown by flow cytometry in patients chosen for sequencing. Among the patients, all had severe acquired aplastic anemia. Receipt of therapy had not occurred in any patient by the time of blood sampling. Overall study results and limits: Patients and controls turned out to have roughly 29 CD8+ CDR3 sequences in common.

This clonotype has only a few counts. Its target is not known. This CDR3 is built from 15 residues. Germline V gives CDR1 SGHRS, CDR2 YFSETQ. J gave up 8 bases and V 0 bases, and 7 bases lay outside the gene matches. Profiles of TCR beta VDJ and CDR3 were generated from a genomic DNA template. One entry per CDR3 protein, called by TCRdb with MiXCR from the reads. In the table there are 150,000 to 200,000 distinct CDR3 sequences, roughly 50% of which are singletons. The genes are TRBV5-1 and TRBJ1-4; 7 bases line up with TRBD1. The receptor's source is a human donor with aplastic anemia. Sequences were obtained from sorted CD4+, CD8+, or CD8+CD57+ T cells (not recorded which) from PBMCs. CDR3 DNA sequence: TGCGCCAGCAGCTTGGAACAGGGGACGGGCGAAAAACTGTTTTTT. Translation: CASSLEQGTGEKLFF.